These 10 T cell receptor beta chains were sequenced from one sample in a study of shared clonotypes between healthy human individuals. TCRdb's table, derived via immunoSEQ multiplex PCR, lists solely in-frame clones and lacks some. This sample carries some 2.1 million clones, 85% to 95% of them seen once, and the ten largest clones take 1.5% to 2%. Naivety among CD8 cells was defined by CD45RO negativity and positive CCR7 selection, thereby excluding terminally differentiated effector memory CD45RA+ cells. Sequencing input: naive CD8+ T cells from PBMCs. All receptors come from a man younger than 35 in good health. Some clones in this sample may be carry-over from other donors' samples.

The chain uses TRBV6-5 and TRBJ2-1; D remains ambiguous. V lost 7 bases and J 4 bases, leaving 11 bases between the germline ends. The germline CDR1 and CDR2 sequences are MNHEY and SVGAGI. The CDR3 is 13 residues long. The CDR3, as DNA: TGTGCCAGCACTAACGGCCTTTACAATGAGCAGTTCTTC. Translated: CASTNGLYNEQFF.

This clone turned up a few times. The rearrangement links TRBV9 to TRBJ2-2, with 9 nucleotides matching TRBD1. V shed 2 bases and J 5 bases; nucleotides not matched to a gene: 4. The CDR3 length is 15 residues. Germline assignment: CDR1 SGDLS and CDR2 YYNGEE. This CDR3 reads CASSVRDRATGELFF. CDR3 bases: TGTGCCAGCAGCGTCCGGGACAGGGCGACCGGGGAGCTGTTTTTT. Full variable domain (rest looked up from reference TRBV9 and TRBJ2-2): DSGVTQTPKHLITATGQRVTLRCSPRSGDLSVYWYQQSLDQGLQFLIQYYNGEERAKGNILERFSAQQFPDLHSELNLSSLELGDSALYFCASSVRDRATGELFFGEGSRLTVL.

V gene TRBV7-8 combines with J gene TRBJ2-1, with 9 bases that match TRBD1. The CDR3 runs to 15 residues. The junction had 12 bases not matched to a gene; V was cut back by 6 bases and J by 9 bases. In germline, CDR1 is SGHVS, CDR2 FQNEAQ. CDR3 sequence (DNA): TGTGCCAGCAGAGGGGACAGGGTTCTTTACGGTGAGCAGTTCTTC. This sequence encodes CASRGDRVLYGEQFF.

This chain connects TRBV5-4 to TRBJ2-2; unclear D gene. This CDR3 is 15 amino acids long. Germline CDR1 and CDR2: SGHNT and YYREEE (reference sequence). Trimming removed 4 bases from V and 0 bases from J, with 10 bases in between. The CDR3 nucleotides read TGTGCCAGCAGCCCCGTGGGAACGAACACCGGGGAGCTGTTTTTT. Amino acids: CASSPVGTNTGELFF.

This clone was detected only once. V gene TRBV27 combines with J gene TRBJ2-1, with D tentatively TRBD1 or TRBD2 (7 bases each). The CDR3 is made up of 14 amino acids. Between the trimmed V and J ends, which lost 6 bases and 9 bases, there was a span of 18 bases. CDR1 is MNHEY and CDR2 is SMNVEV in the germline V gene (reference sequence). The CDR3, as DNA: TGTGCCAGCAGCAATTACAGGGGAGGGGCTGAGCAGTTCTTC. Amino acid sequence: CASSNYRGGAEQFF.

This chain connects TRBV18 to TRBJ2-7; maybe TRBD2 (5 bases). Trimming removed 6 bases from V and 5 bases from J, with 8 bases in between. The CDR3 has 11 amino acids. CDR1 and CDR2 (germline): KGHSH, LQKENI. DNA of the CDR3: TGTGCCAGCTCGGAGGAGGACGAGCAGTACTTC. Its protein product is CASSEEDEQYF.

This clone came up once. The gene calls are TRBV9 and TRBJ2-7; 10 bases align to TRBD1. With 3 bases clipped from V and 2 bases from J, the junction kept 5 bases outside the gene matches. Germline assignment: CDR1 SGDLS and CDR2 YYNGEE. This CDR3 has 15 amino acids. This chain's CDR3 is CASSAGTGATYEQYF. The CDR3 coding sequence is TGTGCCAGCAGCGCCGGGACAGGGGCTACCTACGAGCAGTACTTC.

V usage is TRBV15 and J usage is TRBJ2-3, with 8 bases fitting TRBD2. V was clipped by 6 bases and J by 3 bases; unmatched bases: 8. The CDR3 is 15 amino acids. Looked up from germline, CDR1 is LNHNV and CDR2 is YYDKDF (reference sequence). This chain's CDR3 is CATSKKRERTDTQYF. The CDR3 DNA is TGTGCCACCAGTAAGAAGCGGGAGAGGACAGATACGCAGTATTTT. The full variable domain, rest sourced from reference TRBV15 and TRBJ2-3, is DAMVIQNPRYQVTQFGKPVTLSCSQTLNHNVMYWYQQKSSQAPKLLFHYYDKDFNNEADTPDNFQSRRPNTSFCFLDIRSPGLGDTAMYLCATSKKRERTDTQYFGPGTRLTVL.

This clone has only one observation. The rearrangement joins TRBV5-4 to TRBJ2-7; 8 bases are a match to TRBD1. The ends lost 6 bases at V and 4 bases at J; junction bases unmatched: 6. The germline V gene has CDR1 SGHNT and CDR2 YYREEE (reference sequence). The CDR3 runs to 13 residues. CDR3 amino acids: CASNGQGGYEQYF. The DNA for the CDR3 is TGTGCCAGCAACGGACAGGGTGGTTACGAGCAGTACTTC.

V is TRBV7-2 and J is TRBJ2-7; 7 nucleotides align to TRBD1. CDR3 size: 13 residues. Looked up from germline, CDR1 is SGHTA and CDR2 is FQGNSA. V gave up 5 bases and J gave up 1 base; unmatched junction bases: 2. DNA of the CDR3: TGTGCCAGCAGCGACAGGGCTTCCTACGAGCAGTACTTC. Translation gives CASSDRASYEQYF. The variable domain in full, with the rest retrieved from reference TRBV7-2 and TRBJ2-7, is GAGVSQSPSNKVTEKGKDVELRCDPISGHTALYWYRQSLGQGLEFLIYFQGNSAPDKSGLPSDRFSAERTGGSVSTLTIQRTQQEDSAVYLCASSDRASYEQYFGPGTRLTVT.